These T cell receptor beta chains were read from a single sample in a study of T cells in Graves' hyperthyroidism and ophthalmopathy. TCRdb passed the multiplex PCR reads through MiXCR, listing each CDR3 protein once. The sample holds a few hundred thousand distinct CDR3 sequences; about 16% are singletons and the top ten take about two fifths. The sequencing sample was made of blood. The source of these receptors is a man aged 35 to 55 with Graves' hyperthyroidism. CDR3s include the opening cysteine and the closing phenylalanine or tryptophan. A D gene is named only where the DNA matches it firmly. Expanded clones are given a class, and other clones once, few, many or no size at all.

cdr3_length j_call v_call clone_size d_call cdr3_aa cdr3_nt
12 TRBJ2-7 TRBV20-1 many - CSARDPPSEQYF TGCAGTGCTAGAGATCCCCCCTCCGAGCAGTACTTC
15 TRBJ2-1 TRBV19 - - CASSILPPTGNEQFF TGTGCCAGTAGTATACTCCCCCCAACGGGCAATGAGCAGTTCTTC
14 TRBJ2-7 TRBV11-2 many - CASSLYGGTYEQYF TGTGCCAGCAGCTTATACGGAGGAACCTACGAGCAGTACTTC
15 TRBJ1-6 TRBV7-7 - - CASSSRRRGNSPLHF TGTGCCAGCAGCAGTAGGAGGCGCGGGAATTCACCCCTCCACTTT
14 TRBJ1-1 TRBV20-1 many - CSARPRTGRAEAFF TGCAGTGCTAGGCCAAGGACGGGACGCGCTGAAGCTTTCTTT
13 TRBJ1-2 TRBV28 many - CASSELQSYGYTF TGTGCCAGCAGTGAATTACAGAGCTATGGCTACACCTTC
15 TRBJ2-5 TRBV5-4 few TRBD2 CASSLERGRGETQYF TGTGCCAGCAGCTTGGAGCGGGGGCGAGGAGAGACCCAGTACTTC
16 TRBJ1-3 TRBV14 few - CASSRILRGPGNTIYF TGTGCCAGCAGCCGGATTCTCAGGGGACCTGGAAACACCATATATTTT
15 TRBJ2-5 TRBV6-1 - TRBD2 CASSPWRGGQETQYF TGTGCCAGCAGCCCCTGGCGGGGGGGCCAAGAGACCCAGTACTTC
14 TRBJ2-5 TRBV7-2 many TRBD2 CASSLSGGEETQYF TGTGCCAGCAGCTTATCGGGGGGAGAGGAGACCCAGTACTTC
11 TRBJ2-1 TRBV2 many - CAPGTFNEQFF TGTGCCCCGGGGACTTTCAATGAGCAGTTCTTC
15 TRBJ2-7 TRBV6-2/TRBV6-3 many - CASSYAGTILYEQYF TGTGCCAGCAGTTACGCAGGGACAATCCTGTACGAGCAGTACTTC
15 TRBJ1-3 TRBV2 many - CASRESRVAGNTIYF TGTGCCAGCAGAGAGAGCAGGGTGGCTGGAAACACCATATATTTT
21 TRBJ2-2 TRBV6-2/TRBV6-3 many TRBD1 CASSYWVPGQGGSGGTGELFF TGTGCCAGCAGTTACTGGGTCCCCGGACAGGGAGGATCTGGCGGCACCGGGGAGCTGTTTTTT
15 TRBJ1-3 TRBV20-1 many - CSASSASRSGNTIYF TGCAGTGCTAGCTCGGCATCCCGGTCTGGAAACACCATATATTTT
15 TRBJ2-7 TRBV7-3 many - CASSLSTGYTYEQYF TGTGCCAGCAGCCTCTCGACGGGATACACCTACGAGCAGTACTTC
15 TRBJ2-7 TRBV4-2 - TRBD1 CASSQDITGGWEQYF TGTGCCAGCAGCCAAGATATCACAGGGGGTTGGGAGCAGTACTTC
15 TRBJ1-1 TRBV19 - - CASTGLRGWVTEAFF TGTGCCAGTACGGGCCTACGGGGGTGGGTCACTGAAGCTTTCTTT
15 TRBJ2-3 TRBV11-2 many TRBD1 CASSPTGVSTDTQYF TGTGCCAGCAGCCCTACAGGGGTTAGCACAGATACGCAGTATTTT
14 TRBJ2-3 TRBV30 many - CAWSVPLQQDTQYF TGTGCCTGGAGTGTACCCCTCCAGCAAGATACGCAGTATTTT
17 TRBJ2-1 TRBV27 many TRBD2 CASSPRTSRGVTNEQFF TGTGCCAGCAGTCCCCGGACTAGTCGGGGGGTCACCAATGAGCAGTTCTTC
13 TRBJ1-3 TRBV3-1 few - CASSPGRVDTIYF TGTGCCAGCAGTCCGGGGAGGGTTGACACCATATATTTT
18 TRBJ2-3 TRBV7-3 few TRBD2 CASSLTSLAGGKTDTQYF TGTGCCAGCAGCTTAACATCGCTAGCGGGGGGGAAGACAGATACGCAGTATTTT
15 TRBJ2-3 TRBV7-3 - TRBD2 CASSLDGGGQDTQYF TGTGCCAGCAGCTTAGACGGGGGGGGGCAAGATACGCAGTATTTT
16 TRBJ2-5 TRBV7-3 once TRBD2 CASSRLAGGNRETQYF TGTGCCAGCAGCCGACTAGCGGGGGGTAACAGGGAGACCCAGTACTTC
16 TRBJ2-3 TRBV20-1 - TRBD2 CSARNVWGGKTDTQYF TGCAGTGCTAGAAATGTTTGGGGGGGTAAAACAGATACGCAGTATTTT
16 TRBJ1-2 TRBV5-1 many TRBD1 CASSFLQGGFDYGYTF TGCGCCAGCAGCTTTTTACAGGGGGGTTTCGACTATGGCTACACCTTC
15 TRBJ1-5 TRBV9 many - CASSGGDSSNQPQHF TGTGCCAGCAGCGGAGGCGACAGTAGCAATCAGCCCCAGCATTTT
15 TRBJ1-6 TRBV12-3/TRBV12-4 - TRBD1 CASSLRGTDNSPLHF TGTGCCAGCAGTTTAAGGGGGACAGATAATTCACCCCTCCACTTT
16 TRBJ2-7 TRBV25-1 - - CASSEGSGGQSYEQYF TGTGCCAGCAGTGAAGGCTCGGGGGGACAGTCCTACGAGCAGTACTTC
13 TRBJ1-1 TRBV30 many TRBD1 CAWRGTAYTEAFF TGTGCCTGGAGGGGGACAGCCTACACTGAAGCTTTCTTT
14 TRBJ2-3 TRBV6-1 many - CASSYGGRSDTQYF TGTGCCAGCAGTTACGGCGGAAGGTCGGATACGCAGTATTTT
15 TRBJ2-7 TRBV28 - TRBD1 CASRFSDRESGEQYF TGTGCCAGCAGATTTTCGGACAGGGAAAGTGGGGAGCAGTACTTC
12 TRBJ2-5 TRBV6-2/TRBV6-3 many - CASQDPALAQYF TGTGCCAGCCAGGACCCGGCGTTGGCCCAGTACTTC
15 TRBJ2-1 TRBV15 few - CATSRRVGSSNEQFF TGTGCCACCAGCAGGCGGGTAGGGTCCAGCAATGAGCAGTTCTTC
13 TRBJ1-2 TRBV10-3 - TRBD1 CAISPTGAGGYTF TGTGCCATCAGTCCTACAGGGGCCGGTGGCTACACCTTC
15 TRBJ2-7 TRBV7-6 many TRBD1 CASSEGTGGGYEQYF TGTGCCAGCAGCGAAGGGACAGGGGGGGGTTACGAGCAGTACTTC
17 TRBJ2-1 TRBV19 many TRBD1 CASSPRLTGGSYNEQFF TGTGCCAGTAGTCCCCGACTGACAGGGGGCTCCTACAATGAGCAGTTCTTC
14 TRBJ2-7 TRBV2 many - CASFGGAGGIVQYF TGTGCCAGCTTTGGAGGGGCAGGGGGAATAGTGCAGTACTTC
13 TRBJ2-5 TRBV20-1 - - CSARDRGAETQYF TGCAGTGCTAGAGATCGAGGCGCCGAGACCCAGTACTTC
12 TRBJ1-2 TRBV7-2 many - CASRSGIYGYTF TGTGCCAGCAGGTCTGGGATCTATGGCTACACCTTC
14 TRBJ1-2 TRBV11-2 - - CASSPDRRIYGYTF TGTGCCAGCAGCCCGGACCGCAGAATCTATGGCTACACCTTC
15 TRBJ2-3 TRBV7-2 many TRBD1 CASSLYGTATDTQYF TGTGCCAGCAGCTTATATGGGACAGCCACAGATACGCAGTATTTT
15 TRBJ1-1 TRBV5-1 many - CASSPGGPMNTEAFF TGCGCCAGCAGCCCTGGGGGACCCATGAACACTGAAGCTTTCTTT
14 TRBJ2-2 TRBV7-9 many - CASSPSLVTGELFF TGTGCCAGCAGCCCAAGCCTAGTCACCGGGGAGCTGTTTTTT
15 TRBJ2-3 TRBV6-1 many - CASSGSGSTSDTQYF TGTGCCAGCAGTGGAAGTGGTAGTACCTCAGATACGCAGTATTTT
15 TRBJ1-4 TRBV7-9 many TRBD1 CASSRGQAANEKLFF TGTGCCAGCAGCCGCGGACAGGCGGCTAATGAAAAACTGTTTTTT
14 TRBJ1-1 TRBV15 - - CATKPGTVNTEAFF TGTGCCACGAAACCCGGGACGGTGAACACTGAAGCTTTCTTT
16 TRBJ1-6 TRBV10-3 - - CAIGGRREGGNSPLHF TGTGCCATCGGTGGCCGGAGGGAAGGGGGGAATTCACCCCTCCACTTT
15 TRBJ2-1 TRBV15 many - CATSRDLAGKGEQFF TGTGCCACCAGCAGAGATCTAGCAGGTAAAGGTGAGCAGTTCTTC
17 TRBJ2-1 TRBV7-3 many TRBD2 CASSPGSGGSSYNEQFF TGTGCCAGCAGCCCGGGGAGCGGGGGGAGCTCCTACAATGAGCAGTTCTTC
13 TRBJ2-2 TRBV10-3 many - CAIGGETPGELFF TGTGCCATCGGGGGCGAGACCCCCGGGGAGCTGTTTTTT
13 TRBJ1-4 TRBV7-9 - - CASSQNSREKLFF TGTGCCAGCAGCCAAAACAGTCGAGAAAAACTGTTTTTT
13 TRBJ1-5 TRBV27 many - CASSLSIGQPQHF TGTGCCAGCAGTTTATCGATTGGTCAGCCCCAGCATTTT